A selection of T cell receptor beta chains follows, all from one sample in a study of blood T cell repertoires in COVID-19. TCRdb's table, derived via immunoSEQ multiplex PCR, lists solely in-frame clones and lacks some. The table includes 200,000 to 300,000 clones, approximately 83% detected once. Sequenced: peripheral blood. Source of these receptors: a man aged 40-49 years with acute or convalescent COVID-19. Each CDR3 is given with its conserved first and last residue. A D gene is named only where the DNA matches it firmly. Rows give clone size only sometimes, using once, few, many, or a class for an expanded clone.

NA,TRBV19,NA,TRBJ1-1,TGTGCCAGTAGTATTGCGAGGGACACTGAAGCTTTCTTT,CASSIARDTEAFF
NA,TRBV11-1,NA,TRBJ2-7,TGTGCCAGCAGCTCAAGACAGGAGACCTACGAGCAGTACTTC,CASSSRQETYEQYF
TRBD1,TRBV7-8,NA,TRBJ1-3,TGTGCCAGCAGCCCCGGACAGGGGATAATCTCTGGAAACACCATATATTTT,CASSPGQGIISGNTIYF
NA,TRBV6-6,NA,TRBJ2-1,TGTGCCAGCAGTATCACTAGAAATGAGCAGTTCTTC,CASSITRNEQFF
NA,TRBV2,NA,TRBJ1-4,TGTGCCAGCAGTGAGGGTAGGAGGGTTGAAAAACTGTTTTTT,CASSEGRRVEKLFF
NA,TRBV7-2,NA,TRBJ1-2,TGTGCCAGCAGCTTAGGGCAGGGAAGCTATGGCTACACCTTC,CASSLGQGSYGYTF
TRBD1,TRBV19,NA,TRBJ1-5,TGTGCCAGTAGCGACCCAATTAGGGGGCGAGGGAATCAGCCCCAGCATTTT,CASSDPIRGRGNQPQHF
NA,TRBV19,NA,TRBJ1-6,TGTGCCAGTAGCGGACAGCTTAATTCACCCCTCCACTTT,CASSGQLNSPLHF
TRBD1,TRBV18,NA,TRBJ1-1,TGTGCCAGCTCTCTGACAGGGGGAAGTGACACTGAAGCTTTCTTT,CASSLTGGSDTEAFF
TRBD2,TRBV7-2,few,TRBJ2-5,TGTGCCAGCAGCCGGACTAGCGGGAACTCCGGAGAGACCCAGTACTTC,CASSRTSGNSGETQYF
NA,TRBV7-2,NA,TRBJ2-3,TGTGCCAGCAGCGTAACCCCAGGGTTGGCAGATACGCAGTATTTT,CASSVTPGLADTQYF
NA,TRBV3-1/TRBV3-2,NA,TRBJ1-3,TGTGCCAGCAGCCATCCCACGGAGGGGTTCGGTGGAAACACCATATATTTT,CASSHPTEGFGGNTIYF
TRBD1,TRBV9,NA,TRBJ1-3,TGTGCCAGCAGCGCGACCGGGACAGGGTTTTCTGGAAACACCATATATTTT,CASSATGTGFSGNTIYF
NA,TRBV5-1,NA,TRBJ1-2,TGCGCCAGCAGCTTGGAGGGGGTCGGGGGCTACACCTTC,CASSLEGVGGYTF